The sample holds many counts of the clone carrying this TCR beta chain. This entry belongs to a study of regulatory T cells in long-lasting Graves disease. Time point noted: newly diagnosed GD, antithyroid drugs for less than 3 months. There was RNA extracted from PBMCs, and the TCR library was made from it. The CDR3 is 13 amino acids. Per the germline V gene, CDR1 is MNHEY and CDR2 is SVGEGT. Trimming removed 2 bases at V and 3 bases at J, with 5 bases between. TCR beta libraries were built with iRepertoire HTBI primers and Arm-PCR of CDR3 regions. TCRdb passed the multiplex PCR reads through MiXCR, listing each CDR3 protein once. The table has roughly 380,000 distinct CDR3 sequences, around 15% seen once. This sample was shared with a second study, whose subject was T cells in Graves' hyperthyroidism and ophthalmopathy.

The sample consisted of peripheral blood mononuclear cells (PBMCs), taken at new diagnosis, from a patient treated with antithyroid drugs. This TCR was recovered from a middle-aged man with Graves disease. The V gene is TRBV6-2 or TRBV6-3, the J gene TRBJ2-1; D gene uncertain. The CDR3, as DNA: TGTGCCAGCAGTTACGAGAACTACAATGAGCAGTTCTTC. This encodes CASSYENYNEQFF.